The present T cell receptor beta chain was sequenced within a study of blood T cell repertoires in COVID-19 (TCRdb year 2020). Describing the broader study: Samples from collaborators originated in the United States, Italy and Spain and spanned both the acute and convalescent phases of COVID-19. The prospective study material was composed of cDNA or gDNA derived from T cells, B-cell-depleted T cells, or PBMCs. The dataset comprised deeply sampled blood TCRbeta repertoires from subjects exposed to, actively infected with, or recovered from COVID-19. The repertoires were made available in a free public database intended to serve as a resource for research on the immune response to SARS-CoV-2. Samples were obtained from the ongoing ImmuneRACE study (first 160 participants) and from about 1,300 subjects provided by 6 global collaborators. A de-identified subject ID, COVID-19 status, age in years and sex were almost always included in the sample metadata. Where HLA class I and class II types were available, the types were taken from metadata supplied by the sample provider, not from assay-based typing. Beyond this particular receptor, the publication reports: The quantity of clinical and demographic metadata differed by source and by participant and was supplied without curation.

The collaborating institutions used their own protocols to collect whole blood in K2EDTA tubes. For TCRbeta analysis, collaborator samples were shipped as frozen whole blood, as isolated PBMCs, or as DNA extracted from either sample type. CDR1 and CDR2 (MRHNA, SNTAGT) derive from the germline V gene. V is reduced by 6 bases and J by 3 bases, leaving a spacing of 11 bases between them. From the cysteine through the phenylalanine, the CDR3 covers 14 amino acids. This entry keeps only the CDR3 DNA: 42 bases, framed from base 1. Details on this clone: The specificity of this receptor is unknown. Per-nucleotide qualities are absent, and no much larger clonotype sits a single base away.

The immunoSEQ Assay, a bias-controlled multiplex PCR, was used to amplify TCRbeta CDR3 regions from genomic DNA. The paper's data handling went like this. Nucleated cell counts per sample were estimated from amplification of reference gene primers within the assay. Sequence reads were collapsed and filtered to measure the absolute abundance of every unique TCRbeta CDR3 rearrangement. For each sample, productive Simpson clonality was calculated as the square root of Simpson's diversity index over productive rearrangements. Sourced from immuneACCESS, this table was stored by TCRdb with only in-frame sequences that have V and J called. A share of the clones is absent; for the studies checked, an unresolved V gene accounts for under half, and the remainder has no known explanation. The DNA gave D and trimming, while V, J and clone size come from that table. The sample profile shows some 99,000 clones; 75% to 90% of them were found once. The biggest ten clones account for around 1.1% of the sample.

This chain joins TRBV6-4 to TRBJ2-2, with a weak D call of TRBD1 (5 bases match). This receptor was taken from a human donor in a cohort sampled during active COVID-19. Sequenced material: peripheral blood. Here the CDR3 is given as CASSMTEDTGELFF. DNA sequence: TGTGCCAGCAGCATGACAGAGGACACCGGGGAGCTGTTTTTT.